This record concerns one T cell receptor (beta chain) sequence. V was cut by 0 bases and J by 2 bases, with 8 bases left in between. Germline V gene data show CDR1 as SGDLS and CDR2 as YYNGEE. This CDR3 has 15 residues. These data belong to a study of technical replicates of blood from a few donors. Libraries were prepared by immunoSEQ multiplex PCR; TCRdb keeps only in-frame clonotypes and omits some of them. The sample lists fewer than 85,000 clones, approximately 94% occurring once. This TCR was sampled from a human donor in good health. This chain joins TRBV9 and TRBJ1-4; D call uncertain. Specimen: T cells isolated from PBMCs. The CDR3 bases are TGTGCCAGCAGCGTAGGGGGAGGGACTAATGAAAAACTGTTTTTT. Its protein product is CASSVGGGTNEKLFF.